Each of the 20 T cell receptor beta chains below was sequenced from the same sample in a study of T cell responses to AZD1222 COVID-19 vaccine. Generated by immunoSEQ multiplex PCR, the TCRdb table keeps only in-frame clones and is missing some. Among approximately 180,000 clones listed, about 91% were seen once. Sequenced material: peripheral blood, taken on day 0 of AZD1222 vaccination. All receptors come from an adult in good health.

This clone was recorded only once. The CDR3, as DNA: TGCGCCAGCAGCCAAGCGGGAGCTGGAAACACCATATATTTT. It yields the protein CASSQAGAGNTIYF. J is TRBJ1-3 and V is TRBV4-3; D is uncertain. V shed 1 base and J shed 2 bases, with 6 bases lying between them. Germline-derived CDR1 and CDR2 are LGHNA and YSLEER. The length of the CDR3 is 14 residues.

The rearrangement uses TRBV3-1 (or the pseudogene TRBV3-2) and TRBJ1-5; 7 bases map to TRBD1. The CDR3 loop spans 14 amino acids. The ends lost 4 bases at V and 2 bases at J; junction bases unmatched: 2. Germline-derived CDR1 and CDR2 are LGHDT and YNNKEL (reference sequence). The CDR3 nucleotides read TGTGCCAGCAGCCGCGGACAGGGCAATCAGCCCCAGCATTTT. This sequence encodes CASSRGQGNQPQHF.

The chain couples TRBV7-9 to TRBJ1-1; no clear D gene. Germline V lookup: CDR1 SEHNR, CDR2 FQNEAQ (reference sequence). The CDR3 is made up of 15 amino acids. V shed 5 bases and J shed 2 bases, with 15 bases lying between them. The CDR3 nucleotides are TGTGCCAGCAGCAAGCGCCCGGATGGAAACACTGAAGCTTTCTTT. Translation gives CASSKRPDGNTEAFF. Supplemented by reference TRBV7-9 and TRBJ1-1, the full variable domain reads DTGVSQNPRHKITKRGQNVTFRCDPISEHNRLYWYRQTLGQGPEFLTYFQNEAQLEKSRLLSDRFSAERPKGSFSTLEIQRTEQGDSAMYLCASSKRPDGNTEAFFGQGTRLTVV.

This sequence joins TRBV24-1 and TRBJ1-2; D is unclear. CDR1 is KGHDR and CDR2 is SFDVKD in the germline V gene. This CDR3 contains 14 residues. Trimming stripped 9 bases from V and 8 bases from J, with 21 bases between. CDR3 region: CATPPVRGVWGYTF. CDR3 bases: TGTGCCACCCCCCCGGTGCGCGGGGTTTGGGGCTACACCTTC.

The CDR3 bases are TGTGCCAGCAGAAAGAGAGTCGACACTTCCTCTGGGGCCAACGTCCTGACTTTC. Its protein is CASRKRVDTSSGANVLTF. The V and J genes are TRBV28 and TRBJ2-6; D is unresolved. Germline assignment: CDR1 MDHEN and CDR2 SYDVKM. V lost 6 bases and J 0 bases, leaving 18 bases between the germline ends. This CDR3 has 18 amino acids.

The chain employs TRBV9 and TRBJ2-2; D is ambiguous. The CDR3 has 14 amino acids. The V end was cut by 3 bases, the J end by 2 bases, with 8 bases between. The germline gives CDR1 SGDLS, CDR2 YYNGEE. The CDR3 DNA follows: TGTGCCAGCAGCGAGGCCACTAACACCGGGGAGCTGTTTTTT. This codes for CASSEATNTGELFF.

In its sample, this clone was seen once. This chain connects TRBV18 to TRBJ1-1; maybe TRBD1 (5 bases). V lost 3 bases and J lost 4, with 18 bases in between. Germline V gene sequence: CDR1 KGHSH, CDR2 LQKENI. The CDR3 is made up of 16 amino acids. This chain's CDR3 is CASSPGAGFLGTEAFF. The CDR3 DNA reads as TGTGCCAGCTCACCTGGGGCAGGGTTCTTGGGCACTGAAGCTTTCTTT.

The chain employs TRBV9 and TRBJ1-6; 7 nucleotides agree with TRBD1. CDR3 length equals 16 residues. CDR1 is SGDLS, CDR2 YYNGEE, per germline. The trim removed 4 bases at V and 8 bases at J, leaving 12 bases unmatched. CDR3 amino acids: CASSPVGGGGYSPLHF. In DNA form, the CDR3 reads TGTGCCAGCAGCCCAGTGGGAGGAGGGGGCTATTCACCCCTCCACTTT. Filled out from reference TRBV9 and TRBJ1-6, the complete variable domain reads DSGVTQTPKHLITATGQRVTLRCSPRSGDLSVYWYQQSLDQGLQFLIQYYNGEERAKGNILERFSAQQFPDLHSELNLSSLELGDSALYFCASSPVGGGGYSPLHFGNGTRLTVT.

The V call is TRBV7-6, the J call TRBJ2-3; 7 bases match TRBD2. The germline CDR1 and CDR2 sequences are SGHVS and FNYEAQ. The J segment lost 8 bases and the V segment lost 1 base, leaving 15 bases of the junction unmatched. There are 17 residues in the CDR3. CDR3 in DNA: TGTGCCAGCAGCTTAGTGAACCCTAGCGGCCCTTCAAGTACGCAGTATTTT. It codes for CASSLVNPSGPSSTQYF.

The V call is TRBV12-5, the J call TRBJ2-1; D is uncertain. The CDR3 runs to 12 residues. Germline CDR1 is LGHNT and CDR2 is FRNRAP. V was pared by 4 bases and J by 2 bases, with 3 bases between. The DNA for the CDR3 is TGTGCTAGTGGTTCCACCTACAATGAGCAGTTCTTC. It specifies CASGSTYNEQFF.

The chain recombines TRBV11-2 with TRBJ2-7, with D perhaps TRBD1 or TRBD2 (6 bases each). Trimming removed 1 base at V and 3 bases at J, with 10 bases between. Looked up from germline, CDR1 is SGHAT and CDR2 is FQNNGV. The CDR3 runs 14 residues. The CDR3 DNA sequence: TGTGCCAGCAGCTTAGTAGGGGGGAACTACGAGCAGTACTTC. It is translated as CASSLVGGNYEQYF.

The V gene is TRBV19, the J gene TRBJ2-1, with 14 bases that match TRBD2. With V trimmed by 3 bases and J by 13 bases, 11 bases remained unmatched. CDR1 LNHDA and CDR2 SQIVND come from the germline V gene (reference sequence). This CDR3 has 16 residues. The chain's CDR3 is CASSMGGTSGGLKQFF. Here the CDR3 DNA reads TGTGCCAGTAGTATGGGCGGGACTAGCGGGGGCCTGAAACAGTTCTTC.

This chain connects TRBV5-8 to TRBJ2-1; D gene uncertain. This CDR3 is 17 amino acids long. Between the trimmed V and J ends, which lost 2 bases and 0 bases, there was a span of 15 bases. The germline gives CDR1 SGHTS, CDR2 YDEGEE. The CDR3 reads CASSFLFSPSSYNEQFF. CDR3 nucleotide sequence: TGTGCCAGCAGCTTTTTGTTCTCCCCAAGCTCCTACAATGAGCAGTTCTTC.

The chain has TRBV5-1 and TRBJ2-1; D gene ambiguous. Trimming removed 4 bases from V and 0 bases from J, with 11 bases in between. This CDR3 has 15 residues. Germline V gene lookup returns CDR1 SGHRS and CDR2 YFSETQ. CDR3 amino acids: CASSVGRRSYNEQFF. The CDR3 DNA reads as TGCGCCAGCAGCGTCGGACGCCGCTCCTACAATGAGCAGTTCTTC.

The chain combines TRBV7-9 with TRBJ1-2, with 8 nucleotides matching TRBD1. Trimming took 5 bases from V and 4 from J; bases not matched to a gene: 6. This CDR3 spans 14 amino acids. Germline assignment: CDR1 SEHNR and CDR2 FQNEAQ (reference sequence). Here the CDR3 reads CASSTRTGRYGYTF. DNA of the CDR3: TGTGCCAGCAGCACCAGGACAGGGCGCTATGGCTACACCTTC.

The chain is built from TRBV12-3 or TRBV12-4 and TRBJ1-6; 7 bases line up with TRBD1. With V trimmed by 5 bases and J by 10 bases, 5 bases remained unmatched. The CDR3 covers 13 residues. The CDR3 DNA reads as TGTGCCAGCAGTCGACAGGGTGGGTCACCCCTCCACTTT. Protein sequence: CASSRQGGSPLHF.

This sequence joins TRBV5-4 and TRBJ1-3; no clear D gene. The germline CDR1 and CDR2 sequences are SGHNT and YYREEE (reference sequence). Trimming left V 0 bases short and J 0 bases short, with 4 bases between. This CDR3 contains 14 residues. The CDR3 protein is CASSLGSSGNTIYF. CDR3 nucleotide sequence: TGTGCCAGCAGCTTGGGGAGCTCTGGAAACACCATATATTTT.

The chain couples TRBV6-5 to TRBJ1-5; D call uncertain. The CDR3 is 13 residues long. From germline, CDR1 is MNHEY and CDR2 SVGAGI. Deletions cut 0 bases from V and 6 bases from J, with 6 bases between. The CDR3 reads CASSYSGSQPQHF. DNA for the CDR3: TGTGCCAGCAGTTACTCTGGGTCTCAGCCCCAGCATTTT.

This clone was seen just once. CDR3 in amino acids: CASSATGYSGNTIYF. As DNA, the CDR3 is TGTGCCAGCAGCGCTACAGGGTACTCTGGAAACACCATATATTTT. The chain employs TRBV9 and TRBJ1-3, with a weak D call TRBD1 (6 bases). The CDR3 sequence is 15 residues long. V dropped 3 bases and J dropped 0 bases, with 10 bases sitting between them. Germline CDR1 SGDLS, CDR2 YYNGEE.

V is TRBV11-1 and J is TRBJ1-1; possibly TRBD1 for D (5 bases). The length of the CDR3 is 14 residues. Germline-derived CDR1 and CDR2 are SGHAT and FQDESV (reference sequence). V dropped 5 bases and J dropped 9 bases, with 19 bases sitting between them. CDR3 sequence reads: CASSPRVRDWKAFF. Written as DNA, the CDR3 is TGTGCCAGCAGCCCAAGGGTCCGGGACTGGAAAGCTTTCTTT. Combining the CDR3 with reference TRBV11-1 and TRBJ1-1 gives the whole variable domain EAEVAQSPRYKITEKSQAVAFWCDPISGHATLYWYRQILGQGPELLVQFQDESVVDDSQLPKDRFSAERLKGVDSTLKIQPAELGDSAMYLCASSPRVRDWKAFFGQGTRLTVV.